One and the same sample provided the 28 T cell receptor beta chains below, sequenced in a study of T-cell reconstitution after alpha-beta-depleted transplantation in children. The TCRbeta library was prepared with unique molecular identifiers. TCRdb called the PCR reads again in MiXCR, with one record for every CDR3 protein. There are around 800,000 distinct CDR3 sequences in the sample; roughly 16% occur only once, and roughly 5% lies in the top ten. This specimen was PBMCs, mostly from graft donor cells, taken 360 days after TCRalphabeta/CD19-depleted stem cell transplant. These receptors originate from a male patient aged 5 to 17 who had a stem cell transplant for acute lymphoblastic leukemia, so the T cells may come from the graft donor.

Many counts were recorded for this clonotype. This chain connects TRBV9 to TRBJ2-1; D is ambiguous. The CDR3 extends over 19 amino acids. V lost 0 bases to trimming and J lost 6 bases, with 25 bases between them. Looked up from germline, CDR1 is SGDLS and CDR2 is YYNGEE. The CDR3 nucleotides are TGTGCCAGCAGCGTAGGGGCGAGAGCCGCCCATGCCTACATCAATGAGCAGTTCTTC. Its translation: CASSVGARAAHAYINEQFF.

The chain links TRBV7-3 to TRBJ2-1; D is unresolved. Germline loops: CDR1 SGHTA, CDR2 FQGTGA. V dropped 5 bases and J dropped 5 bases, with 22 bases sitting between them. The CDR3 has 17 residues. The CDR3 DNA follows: TGTGCCAGCAGCCAGACCAGAGCTAGAGGTGGGGACAATGAGCAGTTCTTC. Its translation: CASSQTRARGGDNEQFF.

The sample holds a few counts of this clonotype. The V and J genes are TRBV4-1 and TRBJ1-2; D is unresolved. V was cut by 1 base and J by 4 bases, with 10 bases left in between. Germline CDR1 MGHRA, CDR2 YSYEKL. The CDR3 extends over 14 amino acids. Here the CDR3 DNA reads TGCGCCAGCAGCCAAGCCCGGAGTAGCTATGGCTACACCTTC. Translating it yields CASSQARSSYGYTF.

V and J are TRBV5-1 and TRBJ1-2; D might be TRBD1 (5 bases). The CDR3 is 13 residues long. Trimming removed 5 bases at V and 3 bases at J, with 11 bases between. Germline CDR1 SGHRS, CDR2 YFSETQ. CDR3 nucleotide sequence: TGCGCCAGCAGTCACTGGACACACTATGGCTACACCTTC. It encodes CASSHWTHYGYTF.

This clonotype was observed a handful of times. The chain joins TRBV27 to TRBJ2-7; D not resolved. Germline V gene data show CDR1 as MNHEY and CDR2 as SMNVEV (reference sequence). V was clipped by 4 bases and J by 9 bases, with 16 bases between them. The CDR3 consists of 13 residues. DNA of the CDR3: TGTGCCAGCAGTTCTCCTATTGCCCTTTGGCAGTACTTC. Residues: CASSSPIALWQYF.

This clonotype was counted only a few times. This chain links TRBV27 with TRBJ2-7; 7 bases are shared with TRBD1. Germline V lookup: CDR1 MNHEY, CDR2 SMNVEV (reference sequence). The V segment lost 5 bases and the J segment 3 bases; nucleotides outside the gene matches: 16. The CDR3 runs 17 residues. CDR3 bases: TGTGCCAGCAGTACAGTCGGCACAGGGGCCCTCTACTACGAGCAGTACTTC. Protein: CASSTVGTGALYYEQYF.

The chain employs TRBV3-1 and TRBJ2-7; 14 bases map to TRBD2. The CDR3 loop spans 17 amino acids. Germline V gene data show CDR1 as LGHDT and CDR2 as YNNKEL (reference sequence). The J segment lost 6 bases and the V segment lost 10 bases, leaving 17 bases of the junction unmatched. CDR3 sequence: CATTQVGGTSGSVEQYF. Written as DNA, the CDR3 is TGTGCCACCACCCAAGTAGGTGGGACTAGCGGGAGTGTCGAGCAGTACTTC.

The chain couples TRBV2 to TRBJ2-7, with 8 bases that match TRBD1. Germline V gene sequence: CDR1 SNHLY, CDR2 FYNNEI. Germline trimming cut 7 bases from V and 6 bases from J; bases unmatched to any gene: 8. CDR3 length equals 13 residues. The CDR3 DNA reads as TGTGCCAGCACCCGGACAGGGTTGGGCGAGCAGTACTTC. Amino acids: CASTRTGLGEQYF.

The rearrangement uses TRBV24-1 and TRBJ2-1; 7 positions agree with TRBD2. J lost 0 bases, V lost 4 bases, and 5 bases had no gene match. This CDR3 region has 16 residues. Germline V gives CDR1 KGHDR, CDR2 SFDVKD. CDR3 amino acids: CATSDTSASSYNEQFF. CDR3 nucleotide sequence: TGTGCCACCAGTGACACTAGCGCCTCCTCCTACAATGAGCAGTTCTTC.

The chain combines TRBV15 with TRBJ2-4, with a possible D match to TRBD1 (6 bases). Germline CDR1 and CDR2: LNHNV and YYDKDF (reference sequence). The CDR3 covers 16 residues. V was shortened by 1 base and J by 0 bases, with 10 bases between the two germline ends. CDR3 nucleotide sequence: TGTGCCACCAGCAGAGCGGTGACAGGAGCCAAAAACATTCAGTACTTC. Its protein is CATSRAVTGAKNIQYF.

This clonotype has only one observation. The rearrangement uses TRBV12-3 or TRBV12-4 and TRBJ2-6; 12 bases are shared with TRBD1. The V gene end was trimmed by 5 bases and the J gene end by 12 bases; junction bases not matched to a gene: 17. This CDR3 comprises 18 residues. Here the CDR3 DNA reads TGTGCCAGCAGTCCCGGGACAGGGGGCCACGACCCCCTTGGCGTCCTGACTTTC. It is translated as CASSPGTGGHDPLGVLTF.

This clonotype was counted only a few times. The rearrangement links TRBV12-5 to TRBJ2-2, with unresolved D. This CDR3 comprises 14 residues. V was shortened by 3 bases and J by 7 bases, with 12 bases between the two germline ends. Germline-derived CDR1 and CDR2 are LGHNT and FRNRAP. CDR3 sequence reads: CASGFPEGNGELFF. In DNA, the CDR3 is TGTGCTAGTGGTTTCCCCGAAGGCAACGGGGAGCTGTTTTTT.

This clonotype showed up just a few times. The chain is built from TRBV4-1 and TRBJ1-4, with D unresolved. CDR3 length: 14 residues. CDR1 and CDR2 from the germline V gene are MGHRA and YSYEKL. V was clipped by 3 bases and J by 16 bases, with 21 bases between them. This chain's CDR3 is CASSHPGNGGAAFF. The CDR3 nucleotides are TGCGCCAGCAGCCATCCTGGGAACGGTGGAGCGGCGTTTTTT.

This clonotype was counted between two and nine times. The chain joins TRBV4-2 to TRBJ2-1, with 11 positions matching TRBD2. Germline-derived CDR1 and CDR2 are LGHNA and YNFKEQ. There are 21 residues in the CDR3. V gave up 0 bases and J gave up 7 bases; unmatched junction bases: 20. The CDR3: CASSQDITWASGRLRGNEQFF. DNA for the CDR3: TGTGCCAGCAGCCAAGATATAACTTGGGCTAGCGGGAGGCTCCGCGGGAATGAGCAGTTCTTC.

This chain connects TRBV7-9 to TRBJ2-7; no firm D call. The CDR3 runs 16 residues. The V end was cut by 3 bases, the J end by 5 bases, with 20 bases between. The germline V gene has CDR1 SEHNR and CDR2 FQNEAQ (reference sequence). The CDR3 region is CASSFFGRLPPDEQYF. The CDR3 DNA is TGTGCCAGCAGCTTCTTCGGCAGACTCCCACCTGACGAGCAGTACTTC.

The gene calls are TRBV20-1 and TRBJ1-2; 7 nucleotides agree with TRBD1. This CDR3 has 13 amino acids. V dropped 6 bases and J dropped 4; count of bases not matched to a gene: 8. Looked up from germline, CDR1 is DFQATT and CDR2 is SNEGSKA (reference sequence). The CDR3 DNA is TGCAGTGCGAGACCCGACAGGGTCTATGGCTACACCTTC. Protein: CSARPDRVYGYTF.

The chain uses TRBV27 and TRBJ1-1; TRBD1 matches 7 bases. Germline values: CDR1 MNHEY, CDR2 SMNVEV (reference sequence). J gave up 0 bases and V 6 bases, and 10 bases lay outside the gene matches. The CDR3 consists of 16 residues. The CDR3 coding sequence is TGTGCCAGCAGGCGAGGGCCGGGACAGATGAACACTGAAGCTTTCTTT. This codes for CASRRGPGQMNTEAFF.

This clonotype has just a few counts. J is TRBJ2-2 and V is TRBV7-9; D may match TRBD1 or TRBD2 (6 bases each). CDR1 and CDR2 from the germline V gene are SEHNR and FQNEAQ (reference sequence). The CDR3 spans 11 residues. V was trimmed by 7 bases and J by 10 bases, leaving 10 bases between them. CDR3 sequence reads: CASTGAEELFF. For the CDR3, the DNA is TGTGCCAGCACGGGGGCAGAGGAGCTGTTTTTT.

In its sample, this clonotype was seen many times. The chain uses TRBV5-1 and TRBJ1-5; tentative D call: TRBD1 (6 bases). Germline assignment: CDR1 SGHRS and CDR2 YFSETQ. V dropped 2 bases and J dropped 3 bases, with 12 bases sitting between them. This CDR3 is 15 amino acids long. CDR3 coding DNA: TGCGCCAGCAGCTTTGGGGGGCTGGCCAATCAGCCCCAGCATTTT. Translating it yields CASSFGGLANQPQHF.

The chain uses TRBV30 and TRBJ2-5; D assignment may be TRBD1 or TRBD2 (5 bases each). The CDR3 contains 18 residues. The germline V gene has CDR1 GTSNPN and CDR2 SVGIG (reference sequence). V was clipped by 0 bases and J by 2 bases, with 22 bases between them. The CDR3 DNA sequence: TGTGCCTGGAGTGTGACTGAATGGGGGATCCCCGCTCAAGAGACCCAGTACTTC. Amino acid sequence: CAWSVTEWGIPAQETQYF.

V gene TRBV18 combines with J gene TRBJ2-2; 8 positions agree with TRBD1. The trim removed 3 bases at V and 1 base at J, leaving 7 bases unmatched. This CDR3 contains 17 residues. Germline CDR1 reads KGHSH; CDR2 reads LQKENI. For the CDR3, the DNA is TGTGCCAGCTCACCTAGGACAGGGATGTTGAACACCGGGGAGCTGTTTTTT. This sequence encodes CASSPRTGMLNTGELFF. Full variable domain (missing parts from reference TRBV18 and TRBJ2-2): NAGVMQNPRHLVRRRGQEARLRCSPMKGHSHVYWYRQLPEEGLKFMVYLQKENIIDESGMPKERFSAEFPKEGPSILRIQQVVRGDSAAYFCASSPRTGMLNTGELFFGEGSRLTVL.

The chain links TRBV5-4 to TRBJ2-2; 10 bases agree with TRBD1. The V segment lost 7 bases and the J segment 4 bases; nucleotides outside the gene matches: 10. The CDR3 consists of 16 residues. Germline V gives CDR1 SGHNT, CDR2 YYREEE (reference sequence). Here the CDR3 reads CASGGTGEGSTGELFF. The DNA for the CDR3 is TGTGCCAGCGGGGGGACAGGGGAAGGAAGCACCGGGGAGCTGTTTTTT.

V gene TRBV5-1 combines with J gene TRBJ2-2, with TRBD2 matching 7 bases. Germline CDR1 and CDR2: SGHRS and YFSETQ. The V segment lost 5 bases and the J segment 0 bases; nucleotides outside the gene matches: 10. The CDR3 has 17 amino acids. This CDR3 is CASRPFWTSSNTGELFF. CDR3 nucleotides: TGCGCCAGCAGACCATTTTGGACTAGTTCGAACACCGGGGAGCTGTTTTTT.

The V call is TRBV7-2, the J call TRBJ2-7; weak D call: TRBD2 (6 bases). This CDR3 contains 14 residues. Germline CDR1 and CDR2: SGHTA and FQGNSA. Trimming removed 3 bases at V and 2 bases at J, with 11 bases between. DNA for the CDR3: TGTGCCAGCAGCTTGGGACTGATGACCTACGAGCAGTACTTC. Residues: CASSLGLMTYEQYF.

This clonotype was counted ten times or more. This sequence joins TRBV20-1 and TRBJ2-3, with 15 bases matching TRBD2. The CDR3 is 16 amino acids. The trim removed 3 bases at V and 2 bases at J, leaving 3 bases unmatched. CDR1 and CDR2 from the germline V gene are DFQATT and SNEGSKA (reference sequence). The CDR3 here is CSASGLAGGTTDTQYF. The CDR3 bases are TGCAGTGCTAGTGGACTAGCGGGAGGGACCACAGATACGCAGTATTTT.

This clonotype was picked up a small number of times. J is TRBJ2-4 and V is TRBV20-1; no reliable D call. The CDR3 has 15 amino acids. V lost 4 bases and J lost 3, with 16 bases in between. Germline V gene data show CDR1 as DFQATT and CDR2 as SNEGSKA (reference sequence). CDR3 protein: CSATTSSGDKNIQYF. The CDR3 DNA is TGCAGTGCTACCACCTCTTCAGGAGACAAAAACATTCAGTACTTC.

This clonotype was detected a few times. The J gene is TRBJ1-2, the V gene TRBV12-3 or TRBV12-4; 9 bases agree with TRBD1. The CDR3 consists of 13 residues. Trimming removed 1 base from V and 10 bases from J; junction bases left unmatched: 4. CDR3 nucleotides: TGTGCCAGCAGTTTAGGGGACAGGGCGGCCTACACCTTC. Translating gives CASSLGDRAAYTF.

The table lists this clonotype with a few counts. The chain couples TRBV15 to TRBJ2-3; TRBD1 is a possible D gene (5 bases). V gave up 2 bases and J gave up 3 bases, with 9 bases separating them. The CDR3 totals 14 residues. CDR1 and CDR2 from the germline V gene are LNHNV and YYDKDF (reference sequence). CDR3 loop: CATSRRAGTDTQYF. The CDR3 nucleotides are TGTGCCACCAGCAGACGGGCAGGGACAGATACGCAGTATTTT. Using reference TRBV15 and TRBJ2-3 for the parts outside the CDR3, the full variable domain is DAMVIQNPRYQVTQFGKPVTLSCSQTLNHNVMYWYQQKSSQAPKLLFHYYDKDFNNEADTPDNFQSRRPNTSFCFLDIRSPGLGDTAMYLCATSRRAGTDTQYFGPGTRLTVL.